This T cell receptor beta chain stems from a study of identical twins. In regard to this clonotype: A read error may produce the germline difference seen at one junction end.

The CDR3 is made up of 20 amino acids. Per the germline V gene, CDR1 is SGHNT and CDR2 is YENEEA. TCRdb redid the calling of the 5' RACE reads with MiXCR, one entry per CDR3 protein. The sample includes 300,000 or so distinct CDR3 sequences, over 8.5% of them seen just once. These sequences were also reported in another study, on yellow fever vaccine responses in identical twins.

V is TRBV11-3 and J is TRBJ2-7; 13 bases agree with TRBD2. The sample consisted of CD8+ T cells sorted from blood. This receptor was taken from a woman between 18 and 30 years old in good health. CDR3 in DNA: TGCGGAAGATGGGCAGGCGGCTTCAGACTAGCGGGAGGCCCCCTCCTCGAGCAGTACTTC. Protein product: CGRWAGGFRLAGGPLLEQYF. The full variable domain, with the rest looked up from reference TRBV11-3 and TRBJ2-7, is EAGVVQSPRYKIIEKKQPVAFWCNPISGHNTLYWYLQNLGQGPELLIRYENEEAVDDSQLPKDRFSAERLKGVDSTLKIQPAELGDSAVYLCGRWAGGFRLAGGPLLEQYFGPGTRLTVT.